This T cell receptor (beta chain) is from a study of T cell repertoires and Cas9 in healthy adults. The wider study: Characterization of SpCas9-reactive CD4 and CD8 T cells covered multi-effector potency, cytotoxicity and lineage. The study's findings and limits: SpCas9-reactive regulatory T cells reportedly mitigated SpCas9-reactive effector T cells in vitro.

For this clone: As yet, its antigen is unknown.

The CDR3 length is 14 residues. V trimming: 5 bases; J trimming: 5 bases; junction bases outside the gene matches: 5. Germline assignment: CDR1 MNHNS and CDR2 SASEGT. Data came from immunoSEQ multiplex PCR; TCRdb stores just in-frame clones and leaves some out. The repertoire holds 20,000 to 25,000 clones, with about nine tenths as singletons. The chain recombines TRBV6-1 with TRBJ2-3; 9 nucleotides align to TRBD2. The TCR originated in a human donor in good health. The sample taken for sequencing was CD4+ effector T cells (CD127+, CD25-, CD137-, CD154-) from PBMCs; culture status not recorded. Here the CDR3 DNA reads TGTGCCAGCAGTTGGACTAGCGCAAGAGATACGCAGTATTTT. Translation gives CASSWTSARDTQYF.